This TCR beta chain originates from a study of blood T cell repertoires in COVID-19. Study in general: Samples came from the United States, Italy and Spain, spanning acute and convalescent COVID-19.

During active infection, Seattle patients enrolled and were then monitored through disease. Assay: immunoSEQ multiplex PCR; the TCRdb copy retains only in-frame clones and omits some. The sample contains around 140,000 clones, 75% to 90% of which appear only once. Germline V gene data show CDR1 as LNHDA and CDR2 as SQIVND (reference sequence). With 0 bases removed from V and 4 bases from J, the gap between germline ends came to 15 bases. This CDR3 spans 16 amino acids. The clonotype comes from a man aged 55 to 70 with COVID-19, enrolled during active disease. The chain employs TRBV19 and TRBJ1-2; TRBD1 might be the D (6 bases). Sequences were obtained from peripheral blood. CDR3 sequence (DNA): TGTGCCAGTAGTATAGATCTAGTCCAGGGGCTCTATGGCTACACCTTC. It translates to CASSIDLVQGLYGYTF. Filled out from reference TRBV19 and TRBJ1-2, the complete variable domain reads DGGITQSPKYLFRKEGQNVTLSCEQNLNHDAMYWYRQDPGQGLRLIYYSQIVNDFQKGDIAEGYSVSREKKESFPLTVTSAQKNPTAFYLCASSIDLVQGLYGYTFGSGTRLTVV.